One and the same sample provided the 28 T cell receptor beta chains below, sequenced in a study of shared clonotypes between healthy human individuals. The assay was immunoSEQ multiplex PCR, and TCRdb's table has in-frame clones only and misses some. The data contain approximately 640,000 clones, more than 70% of them singletons. The sequencing input was memory CD4+ T cells sorted from blood. Stated subset: CD45RA-negative fraction. The receptors shown here come from a woman in her twenties or thirties in good health.

The gene calls are TRBV5-4 and TRBJ2-3, with 11 bases fitting TRBD2. Unmatched junction bases numbered 7, after V lost 4 bases and J lost 0 bases. The germline V gene encodes CDR1 SGHNT and CDR2 YYREEE (reference sequence). The CDR3 loop spans 17 amino acids. The CDR3 protein is CASSPRLAGTSTDTQYF. In nucleotides, the CDR3 is TGTGCCAGCAGCCCGAGACTAGCGGGGACTAGCACAGATACGCAGTATTTT.

This clone was picked up one time. This chain uses TRBV6-4 with TRBJ1-2, with D perhaps TRBD1 (5 bases). The germline V gene has CDR1 MRHNA and CDR2 SNTAGT. Trimming removed 4 bases at V and 4 bases at J, with 7 bases between. This CDR3 spans 12 amino acids. This CDR3 is CASSGQSYGYTF. The CDR3 DNA follows: TGTGCCAGCAGTGGACAGTCCTATGGCTACACCTTC.

The gene calls are TRBV9 and TRBJ2-1; 11 bases are a match to TRBD2. The CDR3 contains 15 residues. From germline, CDR1 is SGDLS and CDR2 YYNGEE. V lost 0 bases, J lost 9 bases, and 5 bases stayed unmatched. The chain's CDR3 is CASSVELAGVGEQFF. CDR3 in DNA: TGTGCCAGCAGCGTAGAACTAGCGGGAGTTGGTGAGCAGTTCTTC.

This clone has a handful of counts. The chain employs TRBV5-1 and TRBJ2-2; TRBD1 matches at 12 bases. J was trimmed by 4 bases and V by 2 bases; bases with no gene match: 9. The CDR3 runs to 18 residues. Germline V lookup: CDR1 SGHRS, CDR2 YFSETQ. The CDR3 bases are TGCGCCAGCAGCTTCACTTTCCGGGGACAGGGGGCCACCGGGGAGCTGTTTTTT. This translates into CASSFTFRGQGATGELFF.

The chain has TRBV25-1 and TRBJ2-7; no clear D. V was clipped by 6 bases and J by 2 bases, with 8 bases between them. This CDR3 has 12 residues. CDR1 and CDR2 from the germline V gene are MGHDK and SYGVNS. The CDR3 DNA is TGTGCCAGCAGCGGCGACACCTACGAGCAGTACTTC. Protein: CASSGDTYEQYF.

This clone turned up a few times. V and J are TRBV19 and TRBJ1-4; D unresolved. The CDR3 covers 14 residues. CDR1 and CDR2 from the germline V gene are LNHDA and SQIVND (reference sequence). V was clipped by 4 bases and J by 6 bases, with 12 bases between them. CDR3 sequence reads: CASSTAGVDEKLFF. The DNA of the CDR3 is TGTGCCAGTAGTACGGCTGGGGTGGATGAAAAACTGTTTTTT.

In this sample, this clone turned up once. The V call is TRBV4-1, the J call TRBJ2-7; D possibly matches TRBD1 or TRBD2 (5 bases each). The CDR3 runs 14 residues. Trimming stripped 4 bases from V and 5 bases from J, with 15 bases between. Per the germline V gene, CDR1 is MGHRA and CDR2 is YSYEKL. This chain's CDR3 is CASSPIPGTNEQYF. The CDR3 DNA reads as TGCGCCAGCAGCCCAATACCCGGGACCAACGAGCAGTACTTC.

The chain uses TRBV5-1 and TRBJ2-7, with 9 bases fitting TRBD1. CDR1 and CDR2 (germline): SGHRS, YFSETQ. V lost 4 bases, J lost 5 bases, and 10 bases stayed unmatched. CDR3 length: 15 residues. This CDR3 is CASSPGDRDFNEQYF. CDR3 coding DNA: TGCGCCAGCAGCCCCGGGGACAGGGACTTCAACGAGCAGTACTTC.

The chain links TRBV6-1 to TRBJ1-5, with D tentatively TRBD1 (5 bases). This CDR3 contains 15 residues. V shed 8 bases and J shed 0 bases, with 14 bases lying between them. Looked up from germline, CDR1 is MNHNS and CDR2 is SASEGT. CDR3 bases: TGTGCCAGCGGGATTGGGGCCCATAGCAATCAGCCCCAGCATTTT. Its translation: CASGIGAHSNQPQHF.

The chain recombines TRBV28 with TRBJ1-2, with D possibly matching TRBD1 (6 bases). The CDR3 covers 15 residues. The V gene lost 5 bases and the J gene lost 4 bases, with 17 bases spanning the gap. Germline lookup yields CDR1 MDHEN and CDR2 SYDVKM. In DNA form, the CDR3 reads TGTGCCAGCAGTCGGGGGGCAAGCCCCAGCTATGGCTACACCTTC. Translation: CASSRGASPSYGYTF.

CDR3: CATTGGAEGYTF. DNA of the CDR3: TGTGCCACCACGGGGGGGGCGGAAGGCTACACCTTC. The chain links TRBV10-3 to TRBJ1-2, with D perhaps matching TRBD1 (6 bases). Germline lookup yields CDR1 ENHRY and CDR2 SYGVKD. The CDR3 loop spans 12 amino acids. V gave up 10 bases and J gave up 8 bases, with 17 bases separating them.

In this sample, this clone turned up a few times. J is TRBJ2-7 and V is TRBV6-1, with D perhaps matching TRBD1 (5 bases). The CDR3 loop spans 14 amino acids. With 0 bases removed from V and 7 bases from J, the gap between germline ends came to 13 bases. Germline CDR1 and CDR2: MNHNS and SASEGT. Here the CDR3 reads CASSEAWGSGEQYF. The CDR3 nucleotides read TGTGCCAGCAGTGAAGCTTGGGGCTCGGGTGAGCAGTACTTC.

This clone occurred a few times. The chain carries TRBV6-6 and TRBJ2-6; tentative D call: TRBD2 (5 bases). V lost 0 bases and J lost 2, with 8 bases in between. The CDR3 contains 16 residues. Germline V CDR1 and CDR2: MNHNY, SVGAGI (reference sequence). DNA of the CDR3: TGTGCCAGCAGTTACTCGGCCGGGGCTGGGGCCAACGTCCTGACTTTC. Protein: CASSYSAGAGANVLTF.

V and J are TRBV18 and TRBJ2-1; 9 bases are shared with TRBD2. The CDR3 is 12 residues long. V lost 1 base to trimming and J lost 15 bases; unmatched junction nucleotides: 4. Germline assignment: CDR1 KGHSH and CDR2 LQKENI. In DNA form, the CDR3 reads TGTGCCAGCTCACCACTAGCGGGAGTGCCGTTCTTC. Its protein product is CASSPLAGVPFF.

V usage is TRBV30 and J usage is TRBJ1-3; D uncertain. CDR1 and CDR2 (germline): GTSNPN, SVGIG (reference sequence). Trimming pared 0 bases from V and 9 bases from J, leaving 9 bases between. This CDR3 is 12 amino acids long. The CDR3 DNA is TGTGCCTGGAGTGTAATGCGCGGCACCATATATTTT. Translated, it gives CAWSVMRGTIYF.

V gene TRBV28 combines with J gene TRBJ1-4; 10 bases are shared with TRBD1. V was pared by 11 bases and J by 6 bases, with 6 bases of the junction left unmatched. The CDR3 has 13 amino acids. Germline V gene sequence: CDR1 MDHEN, CDR2 SYDVKM. Written as DNA, the CDR3 is TGTGCCGGGAGGACAGGGGGGGATGAAAAACTGTTTTTT. Translated: CAGRTGGDEKLFF.

V gene TRBV14 combines with J gene TRBJ2-1; TRBD1 matches at 9 bases. Looked up from germline, CDR1 is SGHDN and CDR2 is FVKESK. The junction had 10 bases not matched to a gene; V was cut back by 1 base and J by 6 bases. The CDR3 covers 17 residues. CDR3 sequence reads: CASSQGEDRGYSNEQFF. In DNA, the CDR3 is TGTGCCAGCAGCCAAGGGGAGGACAGGGGATACTCCAATGAGCAGTTCTTC.

The V call is TRBV28, the J call TRBJ1-2; weak D call: TRBD1 (6 bases). Per the germline V gene, CDR1 is MDHEN and CDR2 is SYDVKM. V lost 6 bases and J lost 7, with 15 bases in between. The CDR3 length is 13 residues. CDR3 DNA sequence: TGTGCCAGCAGGTCTCAGGGGCCGAGTGGCTACACCTTC. Translating it yields CASRSQGPSGYTF.

The DNA for the CDR3 is TGCGCCAGCAGCTTGGAAGGCAGATCTTCCACCGGGGAGCTGTTTTTT. Its protein product is CASSLEGRSSTGELFF. V is TRBV5-1 and J is TRBJ2-2; no clear D. Germline V lookup: CDR1 SGHRS, CDR2 YFSETQ. Deletions cut 0 bases from V and 4 bases from J, with 13 bases between. This CDR3 contains 16 residues.

This chain links TRBV10-3 with TRBJ1-2; no clear D. The CDR3 runs 13 residues. From germline, CDR1 is ENHRY and CDR2 SYGVKD. V dropped 10 bases and J dropped 3 bases, with 15 bases sitting between them. The CDR3 sequence is CATRPFGDYGYTF. CDR3 coding DNA: TGTGCCACTAGACCTTTTGGGGACTATGGCTACACCTTC.

The genes are TRBV14 and TRBJ2-3; no clear D gene. In germline, CDR1 is SGHDN, CDR2 FVKESK. V gave up 4 bases and J gave up 2 bases, with 10 bases separating them. The CDR3 length is 14 residues. The CDR3, as DNA: TGTGCCAGCAGCCCCTTAGACATCACAGATACGCAGTATTTT. This gives the protein CASSPLDITDTQYF.

The CDR3 reads CASSSINEQFF. CDR3 nucleotide sequence: TGTGCCAGCAGTTCAATAAATGAGCAGTTCTTC. The rearrangement links TRBV11-2 to TRBJ2-1; D gene uncertain. CDR1 and CDR2 from the germline V gene are SGHAT and FQNNGV. There are 11 residues in the CDR3. The V end lost 6 bases, the J end lost 7 bases, and 7 bases lay between the germline ends.

This clone occurred once. The J gene is TRBJ1-3, the V gene TRBV27, with D maybe TRBD1 (6 bases). V dropped 3 bases and J dropped 7 bases, with 16 bases sitting between them. CDR3 length equals 15 residues. The V gene's germline CDR1 is MNHEY and CDR2 SMNVEV (reference sequence). The CDR3, as DNA: TGTGCCAGCAGTTTGGGGCGCGGGGGGCGGAACACCATATATTTT. It is translated as CASSLGRGGRNTIYF.

CDR3 nucleotides: TGTGCCAGCAGCTTAGTACAGGGTGGCGGGGAGCTGTTTTTT. This encodes CASSLVQGGGELFF. V gene TRBV11-2 combines with J gene TRBJ2-2; TRBD1 is a possible D gene (6 bases). V dropped 1 base and J dropped 7 bases, with 10 bases sitting between them. The length of the CDR3 is 14 residues. The germline V gene has CDR1 SGHAT and CDR2 FQNNGV.

This rearrangement joins TRBV27 to TRBJ1-4; 9 bases are shared with TRBD1. CDR1 is MNHEY and CDR2 is SMNVEV in the germline V gene (reference sequence). Losses at the gene ends were 5 bases for V and 3 bases for J; bases not matched to a gene: 7. This CDR3 spans 16 amino acids. The CDR3 DNA sequence: TGTGCCAGCAGTAGCGGGACAGGGTTCGCTAATGAAAAACTGTTTTTT. Protein: CASSSGTGFANEKLFF.

The chain links TRBV5-1 to TRBJ2-5, with TRBD2 matching over 12 bases. Losses at the gene ends were 4 bases for V and 4 bases for J; bases not matched to a gene: 8. The germline V gene encodes CDR1 SGHRS and CDR2 YFSETQ. The CDR3 consists of 16 residues. CDR3 loop: CASSPGLAGFRETQYF. The CDR3 DNA follows: TGCGCCAGCAGCCCCGGACTAGCGGGATTTCGAGAGACCCAGTACTTC.

This chain connects TRBV5-1 to TRBJ2-1; possible D gene TRBD2, 5 bases. The CDR3 runs 14 residues. From germline, CDR1 is SGHRS and CDR2 YFSETQ. V lost 4 bases and J lost 6, with 14 bases in between. The CDR3 loop is CASSPRLTGNEQFF. CDR3 in DNA: TGCGCCAGCAGCCCCAGACTAACGGGCAATGAGCAGTTCTTC. Looking up the rest from reference TRBV5-1 and TRBJ2-1 gives the full variable domain: KAGVTQTPRYLIKTRGQQVTLSCSPISGHRSVSWYQQTPGQGLQFLFEYFSETQRNKGNFPGRFSGRQFSNSRSEMNVSTLELGDSALYLCASSPRLTGNEQFFGPGTRLTVL.

In its sample, this clone was seen many times. This sequence joins TRBV5-8 and TRBJ2-7; D ambiguous. The CDR3 has 14 residues. The germline V gene has CDR1 SGHTS and CDR2 YDEGEE. Trimming took off 0 bases at V and 0 bases at J, with 7 bases between the two ends. CDR3 sequence reads: CASSLAGHSYEQYF. DNA of the CDR3: TGTGCCAGCAGCTTGGCCGGGCACTCCTACGAGCAGTACTTC.